This entry describes one T cell receptor (beta chain). Replicate sorted-subset PCRs were loaded with 150 to 250 ng DNA, 25,000 to 30,000 T cell genomes. Here immunoSEQ multiplex PCR was the method, and the copy in TCRdb shows in-frame clones only, minus some. The sample records 1.5 million to 2.5 million clones, about 95% being singletons. J was trimmed by 4 bases and V by 5 bases; bases with no gene match: 8. Per the germline V gene, CDR1 is SGHTA and CDR2 is FQGNSA. This CDR3 contains 16 residues. These data come from a study of shared clonotypes between healthy human individuals. CD8 cells regarded as naive lacked CD45RO, were positively chosen for CCR7, and omitted terminally differentiated effector memory CD45RA+ cells. Every donor was a Caucasian adult from Nashville, Tennessee.

This sequence was found in a man in his late teens or twenties in good health. Sequences were obtained from naive CD8+ T cells sorted from blood. The chain recombines TRBV7-2 with TRBJ2-1, with TRBD2 matching 10 bases. The CDR3 nucleotides are TGTGCCAGCAGCGCGTCGGGACTAGCGTATTACAATGAGCAGTTCTTC. Translation gives CASSASGLAYYNEQFF.